Each of the 20 T cell receptor beta chains below was sequenced from the same sample in a study of T-cell memory formation after mild COVID-19. Using its own MiXCR run on the 5' RACE reads, TCRdb lists one record per CDR3 protein. The table lists approximately 580,000 distinct CDR3 sequences, just over 20% of them singletons. The source material was PBMCs or a T cell subset sorted from them (not recorded which). These receptors were obtained from an adult woman who had mild COVID-19 (a few samples of this study predate the infection). Cell type and time point are not known.

J is TRBJ1-3 and V is TRBV18; perhaps TRBD1 as D (5 bases). Germline loops: CDR1 KGHSH, CDR2 LQKENI. The CDR3 contains 16 residues. V lost 3 bases and J lost 4, with 16 bases in between. The CDR3 sequence: CASSPGPREGGNTIYF. The CDR3 nucleotides read TGTGCCAGCTCACCTGGCCCCAGGGAGGGCGGAAACACCATATATTTT.

J is TRBJ2-7 and V is TRBV6-6; 7 bases map to TRBD2. Germline trimming cut 5 bases from V and 6 bases from J; bases unmatched to any gene: 10. CDR3 size: 14 residues. The germline CDR1 and CDR2 sequences are MNHNY and SVGAGI (reference sequence). The CDR3 region has the DNA TGTGCCAGCAGTAGCGGACTAGATTTGGGCGAGCAGTACTTC. Translating gives CASSSGLDLGEQYF.

The V gene is TRBV27, the J gene TRBJ2-4, with TRBD1 matching over 9 bases. This CDR3 is 16 amino acids long. Trimming at V came to 4 bases and at J to 0 bases, leaving 4 bases not matched to a gene. Per the germline V gene, CDR1 is MNHEY and CDR2 is SMNVEV (reference sequence). The CDR3 DNA sequence: TGTGCCAGCAGTTGGGACAGGGCTCTAGCCAAAAACATTCAGTACTTC. It translates to CASSWDRALAKNIQYF.

The rearrangement links TRBV5-1 to TRBJ2-5; D unresolved. The length of the CDR3 is 14 residues. Trimming cost V 4 bases and J 7 bases, with 17 bases left between them. Per germline, CDR1 SGHRS and CDR2 YFSETQ. In DNA, the CDR3 is TGCGCCAGCAGCCTCGAGCGAGAGGAAGGGACCCAGTACTTC. Residues: CASSLEREEGTQYF.

The rearrangement joins TRBV24-1 to TRBJ2-6; the D gene is possibly TRBD1 (5 bases). Germline V gene sequence: CDR1 KGHDR, CDR2 SFDVKD. Trimming cost V 2 bases and J 0 bases, with 7 bases left between them. The CDR3 has 16 residues. CDR3 sequence: CATSDWGRSGANVLTF. Here the CDR3 DNA reads TGTGCCACCAGTGATTGGGGCCGCTCTGGGGCCAACGTCCTGACTTTC.

This sequence joins TRBV24-1 and TRBJ2-5; the D gene is possibly TRBD2 (6 bases). V dropped 0 bases and J dropped 2 bases, with 9 bases sitting between them. The CDR3 consists of 15 residues. In germline, CDR1 is KGHDR, CDR2 SFDVKD. The chain's CDR3 is CATSDLFGGQETQYF. Here the CDR3 DNA reads TGTGCCACCAGTGATTTGTTCGGGGGACAAGAGACCCAGTACTTC.

The V and J genes are TRBV20-1 and TRBJ2-7, with a possible D match to TRBD1 (5 bases). CDR3 size: 12 residues. The germline V gene encodes CDR1 DFQATT and CDR2 SNEGSKA (reference sequence). V was trimmed by 3 bases and J by 4 bases, leaving 10 bases between them. CDR3 nucleotide sequence: TGCAGTGCTAGTTACCAGGGATACGAGCAGTACTTC. Residues: CSASYQGYEQYF.

The chain recombines TRBV7-9 with TRBJ2-5; unclear D gene. The CDR3 consists of 14 residues. Trimming cost V 4 bases and J 5 bases, with 14 bases left between them. The germline V gene encodes CDR1 SEHNR and CDR2 FQNEAQ (reference sequence). CDR3 DNA: TGTGCCAGCAGCTATCCCCCTGAGCCTGAGACCCAGTACTTC. It specifies CASSYPPEPETQYF.

The chain has TRBV5-6 and TRBJ2-5; a weak D match, TRBD2 (5 bases). Germline CDR1 is SGHDT and CDR2 is YYEEEE. Trimming pared 5 bases from V and 7 bases from J, leaving 15 bases between. The CDR3 length is 13 residues. CDR3 residues: CASSISGVWTQYF. CDR3 nucleotide sequence: TGTGCCAGCAGTATAAGCGGCGTATGGACCCAGTACTTC.

This clonotype was found a few times. The chain carries TRBV27 and TRBJ1-2; 8 bases fit TRBD1. The V segment lost 5 bases and the J segment 1 base; nucleotides outside the gene matches: 6. Per germline, CDR1 MNHEY and CDR2 SMNVEV (reference sequence). This CDR3 spans 15 amino acids. CDR3 sequence: CASSRGQGNNYGYTF. CDR3 coding DNA: TGTGCCAGCAGTCGCGGACAGGGCAATAACTATGGCTACACCTTC.

This clonotype was observed a few times. The J gene is TRBJ2-5, the V gene TRBV4-2; 11 bases map to TRBD2. This CDR3 contains 16 residues. The V and J ends lost 0 bases and 4 bases, in that order; junction bases with no gene match: 4. Germline-derived CDR1 and CDR2 are LGHNA and YNFKEQ. The CDR3 coding sequence is TGTGCCAGCAGCCAAGAACTAGCGGGGGCGGGAGAGACCCAGTACTTC. Residues: CASSQELAGAGETQYF.

This clonotype was observed a few times. The chain combines TRBV7-9 with TRBJ2-3; D gene unclear. The V end was cut by 1 base, the J end by 7 bases, with 9 bases between. This CDR3 spans 13 amino acids. Germline loops: CDR1 SEHNR, CDR2 FQNEAQ (reference sequence). CDR3: CASSLDVLNTQYF. The CDR3 DNA reads TGTGCCAGCAGCTTAGACGTGCTGAATACGCAGTATTTT.

This chain joins TRBV7-2 and TRBJ1-5, with D hard to call. The ends were cut back, 5 bases at V and 3 bases at J, with 11 bases in the middle. Germline loops: CDR1 SGHTA, CDR2 FQGNSA. The CDR3 spans 14 residues. Here the CDR3 reads CASSPAWTNQPQHF. The CDR3 DNA follows: TGTGCCAGCAGCCCAGCGTGGACCAATCAGCCCCAGCATTTT.

There are a few counts of this clonotype. The chain couples TRBV2 to TRBJ2-3; no clear D. There are 10 residues in the CDR3. V was pared by 6 bases and J by 8 bases, with 6 bases between. The germline CDR1 and CDR2 sequences are SNHLY and FYNNEI. CDR3 nucleotides: TGTGCCAGCAGGCTGGGTACGCAGTATTTT. Translating it yields CASRLGTQYF. Together with reference TRBV2 and TRBJ2-3, the CDR3 gives the full variable domain: EPEVTQTPSHQVTQMGQEVILRCVPISNHLYFYWYRQILGQKVEFLVSFYNNEISEKSEIFDDQFSVERPDGSNFTLKIRSTKLEDSAMYFCASRLGTQYFGPGTRLTVL.

V and J are TRBV12-3 or TRBV12-4 and TRBJ2-1; D possibly corresponds to TRBD1 (5 bases). V gave up 3 bases and J gave up 4 bases, with 7 bases separating them. The CDR3 totals 13 residues. This CDR3 reads CASSLGPYNEQFF. The DNA of the CDR3 is TGTGCCAGCAGTTTGGGGCCGTACAATGAGCAGTTCTTC.

The chain has TRBV30 and TRBJ1-1, with D unclear. This CDR3 spans 14 amino acids. V gave up 7 bases and J gave up 1 base, with 16 bases separating them. Germline V gene lookup returns CDR1 GTSNPN and CDR2 SVGIG (reference sequence). The CDR3 DNA follows: TGTGCCTCCAAATTCCCGCACCGGAACACTGAAGCTTTCTTT. Protein sequence: CASKFPHRNTEAFF.

As regards this clonotype: An end of the junction differs from the germline gene, which may be a read error. The genes are TRBV7-7 and TRBJ2-1; no reliable D call. This CDR3 is built from 16 residues. Per germline, CDR1 SSHAT and CDR2 FNYEAQ (reference sequence). CDR3 amino acids: CASSSWSASSYNEQFF. The CDR3 region has the DNA TGTGCTAGCAGCTCCTGGAGCGCCAGCTCCTACAATGAGCAGTTCTTC.

This clonotype was picked up a small number of times. The CDR3 sequence is CASSQDLGARGNQPQHF. The CDR3 region has the DNA TGCGCCAGCAGCCAAGACCTCGGGGCGCGGGGCAATCAGCCCCAGCATTTT. The chain employs TRBV4-1 and TRBJ1-5, with TRBD1 as a possible D gene (5 bases). The CDR3 is 17 residues long. Germline values: CDR1 MGHRA, CDR2 YSYEKL. The ends were cut back, 0 bases at V and 2 bases at J, with 14 bases in the middle.

This rearrangement joins TRBV6-5 to TRBJ2-7; tentatively, D is TRBD2 (6 bases). CDR1 is MNHEY, CDR2 SVGAGI, per germline. The V gene lost 4 bases and the J gene lost 3 bases, with 19 bases spanning the gap. CDR3 length equals 16 residues. The CDR3 spells CASSSGLRPWDYEQYF. The DNA for the CDR3 is TGTGCCAGCAGTTCGGGACTTCGGCCTTGGGACTACGAGCAGTACTTC.

This clonotype was observed many times. A junction boundary mismatches the germline segment, possibly from a read error. The chain couples TRBV7-9 to TRBJ2-1; 13 bases fit TRBD2. The CDR3 sequence is 14 residues long. Germline CDR1 and CDR2: SEHNR and FQNEAQ (reference sequence). CDR3 region: CASSLPGLAGLKLF. The CDR3 nucleotides read TGTGCCAGCAGCTTACCGGGACTAGCGGGATTAAAGCTCTTC.